The 30 T cell receptor beta chains reported below all come from one sample, sequenced in a study of blood T cell repertoires in COVID-19. Sequencing was performed with immunoSEQ multiplex PCR; in TCRdb, only in-frame clones are kept and a portion is missing. The sample gives some 190,000 clones, more than 75% of which show up once; roughly 4.5% is in the top ten. Sequencing input: PBMCs or T cells enriched from blood (not recorded which). All receptors come from a man aged 25-45 years with acute COVID-19.

The rearrangement uses TRBV5-1 and TRBJ2-6; D remains unclear. Per the germline V gene, CDR1 is SGHRS and CDR2 is YFSETQ. With 0 bases removed from V and 0 bases from J, the gap between germline ends came to 7 bases. The CDR3 runs to 16 residues. The CDR3: CASSLGGFSGANVLTF. The CDR3 DNA reads as TGCGCCAGCAGCTTGGGAGGATTCTCTGGGGCCAACGTCCTGACTTTC.

This rearrangement joins TRBV10-3 to TRBJ2-7; 16 nucleotides agree with TRBD2. This CDR3 has 15 amino acids. Per germline, CDR1 ENHRY and CDR2 SYGVKD. V shed 7 bases, J shed 6 bases, and the junction held 6 bases outside the gene matches. The CDR3 DNA reads as TGTGCCATCACCGGGACTAGCGGGGGGGCTCTCGAGCAGTACTTC. Its translation is CAITGTSGGALEQYF.

The V gene is TRBV7-3, the J gene TRBJ2-3; a weak D match, TRBD1 (7 bases). The V end lost 5 bases, the J end lost 1 base, and 13 bases lay between the germline ends. The CDR3 sequence is 15 residues long. Germline V CDR1 and CDR2: SGHTA, FQGTGA. This CDR3 is CASSLQGGGTDTQYF. Here the CDR3 DNA reads TGTGCCAGCAGCCTTCAGGGGGGTGGCACAGATACGCAGTATTTT.

In its sample, this clone was seen a few times. The CDR3 loop is CASSQASGGFSYGYTF. As DNA, the CDR3 is TGTGCCAGCAGCCAAGCGTCCGGCGGCTTTAGCTATGGCTACACCTTC. The chain carries TRBV4-2 and TRBJ1-2; D gene unclear. The germline V gene encodes CDR1 LGHNA and CDR2 YNFKEQ. The germline V and J ends were trimmed by 1 base and 4 bases, with 16 bases remaining between them. The CDR3 is 16 residues long.

This clone was counted at least ten times. The rearrangement joins TRBV3-1 (or the pseudogene TRBV3-2) to TRBJ2-5, with D hard to call. Trimming cost V 4 bases and J 4 bases, with 10 bases left between them. The CDR3 loop spans 13 amino acids. Germline V gene lookup returns CDR1 LGHDT and CDR2 YNNKEL (reference sequence). The chain's CDR3 is CASSPPEAETQYF. The CDR3 nucleotides are TGTGCCAGCAGCCCCCCAGAGGCAGAGACCCAGTACTTC.

At least ten counts were recorded for this clone. V is TRBV10-2 and J is TRBJ2-7, with 7 bases aligning to TRBD1. V shed 5 bases and J 5 bases; nucleotides not matched to a gene: 6. Germline V CDR1 and CDR2: WSHSY, SAAADI. This CDR3 has 13 residues. CDR3 sequence reads: CASSYYRGDEQYF. Written as DNA, the CDR3 is TGCGCCAGCAGTTACTACAGGGGCGACGAGCAGTACTTC.

CDR3 coding DNA: TGTGCCAGCAGCCGTATTTCAGGGTTGGCTAACTATGGCTACACCTTC. It is translated as CASSRISGLANYGYTF. The gene calls are TRBV3-1 (or the pseudogene TRBV3-2) and TRBJ1-2; maybe TRBD1 (5 bases). V gave up 4 bases and J gave up 0 bases, with 15 bases separating them. Germline V gene data show CDR1 as LGHDT and CDR2 as YNNKEL (reference sequence). The CDR3 extends over 16 amino acids.

The V and J genes are TRBV3-1 (or the pseudogene TRBV3-2) and TRBJ1-6; D gene ambiguous. CDR1 and CDR2 (germline): LGHDT, YNNKEL (reference sequence). V lost 3 bases and J 10 bases, leaving 13 bases between the germline ends. The CDR3 consists of 14 residues. The CDR3 coding sequence is TGTGCCAGCAGCCAGGGCTTCTTTGGGTCACCCCTCCACTTT. This gives the protein CASSQGFFGSPLHF.

About this clone itself: The identical CDR3 is also encoded by other nucleotide sequences in the sample. The chain carries TRBV6-4 and TRBJ2-3, with D possibly called TRBD1 or TRBD2 (7 bases each). The CDR3 length is 15 residues. Trimming left V 4 bases short and J 3 bases short, with 14 bases between. The V gene's germline CDR1 is MRHNA and CDR2 SNTAGT. The CDR3 DNA reads as TGTGCCAGCAGTGCCTCAGGGGGGGCAACAGATACGCAGTATTTT. This encodes CASSASGGATDTQYF.

With respect to this clone: This specimen includes other DNA sequences encoding the same CDR3. The chain combines TRBV29-1 with TRBJ1-2, with D uncertain. CDR3 length equals 13 residues. The V end was cut by 2 bases, the J end by 3 bases, with 10 bases between. CDR1 and CDR2 from the germline V gene are SQVTM and ANQGSEA. Written as DNA, the CDR3 is TGCAGCGTTGAATCCAGGCTGGACTATGGCTACACCTTC. It codes for CSVESRLDYGYTF.

In its sample, this clone was seen once. The chain employs TRBV10-3 and TRBJ2-6; a weak D match, TRBD1 (5 bases). Deletions cut 6 bases from V and 2 bases from J, with 8 bases between. CDR1 and CDR2 from the germline V gene are ENHRY and SYGVKD. This CDR3 comprises 14 residues. CDR3 amino acids: CAIRGAAGANVLTF. CDR3 nucleotide sequence: TGTGCCATCAGAGGGGCCGCTGGGGCCAACGTCCTGACTTTC.

V and J are TRBV23-1 and TRBJ1-2; 8 nucleotides line up with TRBD1. TRBV23-1 falls under the ORF class, with uncertain function. V lost 7 bases, J lost 0 bases, and 10 bases stayed unmatched. The CDR3 contains 16 residues. The CDR3: CASTLVRTGPNYGYTF. The DNA for the CDR3 is TGCGCCAGCACCCTTGTTAGGACAGGGCCTAACTATGGCTACACCTTC.

This clone occurred once. The rearrangement links TRBV5-6 to TRBJ1-2, with unresolved D. This CDR3 has 13 residues. Trimming stripped 3 bases from V and 2 bases from J, with 8 bases between. CDR1 and CDR2 (germline): SGHDT, YYEEEE. CDR3: CASSYYKNYGYTF. CDR3 nucleotide sequence: TGTGCCAGCAGCTACTACAAAAACTATGGCTACACCTTC.

This sequence joins TRBV15 and TRBJ2-5, with D possibly matching TRBD2 (5 bases). The CDR3 loop spans 15 amino acids. Germline V CDR1 and CDR2: LNHNV, YYDKDF (reference sequence). V was shortened by 3 bases and J by 4 bases, with 15 bases between the two germline ends. The CDR3 DNA follows: TGTGCCACCAGCAGCCTGAACCCTGGGAGAGAGACCCAGTACTTC. Amino acids: CATSSLNPGRETQYF.

The chain couples TRBV11-2 to TRBJ1-4; 7 bases are a match to TRBD1. Germline lookup yields CDR1 SGHAT and CDR2 FQNNGV. V lost 5 bases to trimming and J lost 2 bases; unmatched junction nucleotides: 5. The CDR3 loop spans 15 amino acids. The CDR3 sequence is CASSPPGGTNEKLFF. The CDR3 DNA sequence: TGTGCCAGCAGCCCTCCAGGGGGGACTAATGAAAAACTGTTTTTT.

V and J are TRBV19 and TRBJ2-5; 9 positions agree with TRBD2. The CDR3 is 16 amino acids. Germline V gene lookup returns CDR1 LNHDA and CDR2 SQIVND (reference sequence). V was pared by 6 bases and J by 1 base, with 9 bases of the junction left unmatched. The CDR3 nucleotides read TGTGCCAGTAGGACTTTTGCGGGGGGGCTCCAAGAGACCCAGTACTTC. Encoded protein: CASRTFAGGLQETQYF.

V and J are TRBV6-5 and TRBJ2-2; a possible D gene is TRBD1 (6 bases). Germline V gives CDR1 MNHEY, CDR2 SVGAGI. The CDR3 contains 13 residues. V was pared by 7 bases and J by 3 bases, with 9 bases between. This CDR3 reads CASTRTDTGELFF. Written as DNA, the CDR3 is TGTGCCAGCACCCGGACAGACACCGGGGAGCTGTTTTTT.

This chain joins TRBV4-1 and TRBJ2-7, with no clear D. The CDR3 loop spans 18 amino acids. Looked up from germline, CDR1 is MGHRA and CDR2 is YSYEKL. V was shortened by 2 bases and J by 0 bases, with 20 bases between the two germline ends. CDR3 protein: CASSQYPPETGVSYEQYF. The CDR3 DNA follows: TGCGCCAGCAGCCAATACCCACCGGAGACCGGCGTCTCCTACGAGCAGTACTTC.

The gene calls are TRBV25-1 and TRBJ1-2, with a possible D match to TRBD1 (5 bases). Between the trimmed V and J ends, which lost 4 bases and 4 bases, there was a span of 16 bases. Germline V gives CDR1 MGHDK, CDR2 SYGVNS. The CDR3 runs 15 residues. CDR3 loop: CASSGYLDRGYGYTF. The CDR3 nucleotides read TGTGCCAGCAGTGGGTATCTCGACAGAGGCTATGGCTACACCTTC.

The chain joins TRBV2 to TRBJ2-3, with 12 nucleotides matching TRBD2. The CDR3 consists of 15 residues. Looked up from germline, CDR1 is SNHLY and CDR2 is FYNNEI. V lost 4 bases and J lost 4; bases outside the gene matches: 3. CDR3 sequence (DNA): TGTGCCAGCAGTGGACTAGCGGGGGTCGCAGATACGCAGTATTTT. Protein sequence: CASSGLAGVADTQYF.

The rearrangement joins TRBV12-5 to TRBJ1-1, with D perhaps matching TRBD1 (5 bases). With 4 bases removed from V and 0 bases from J, the gap between germline ends came to 6 bases. CDR3 length: 13 residues. CDR1 LGHNT and CDR2 FRNRAP come from the germline V gene. CDR3 sequence reads: CASGSQVNTEAFF. CDR3 DNA sequence: TGTGCTAGTGGTTCACAGGTGAACACTGAAGCTTTCTTT.

The gene calls are TRBV6-1 and TRBJ2-7; D may be TRBD1 (7 bases). V lost 2 bases, J lost 12 bases, and 14 bases lay in between. The CDR3 sequence is 12 residues long. Germline CDR1 is MNHNS and CDR2 is SASEGT. CDR3 sequence (DNA): TGTGCCAGCAGTGAATATCTTCAGGGGGGGTACTTC. This codes for CASSEYLQGGYF.

The chain employs TRBV6-5 and TRBJ2-7; 8 positions match TRBD1. Germline values: CDR1 MNHEY, CDR2 SVGAGI. The CDR3 length is 13 residues. V lost 8 bases, J lost 2 bases, and 5 bases stayed unmatched. The CDR3 DNA sequence: TGTGCCAGCGAGACAGGGGACACCTACGAGCAGTACTTC. Its protein is CASETGDTYEQYF.

The chain recombines TRBV11-2 with TRBJ2-1; 10 positions match TRBD2. V lost 5 bases and J lost 0; bases outside the gene matches: 7. Per the germline V gene, CDR1 is SGHAT and CDR2 is FQNNGV. This CDR3 has 17 residues. The CDR3 loop is CASSRWASGSSYNEQFF. The DNA of the CDR3 is TGTGCCAGCAGCCGTTGGGCTAGCGGGAGCTCCTACAATGAGCAGTTCTTC.

The count of this clone is one. V gene TRBV3-1 (or the pseudogene TRBV3-2) combines with J gene TRBJ2-5, with TRBD2 as a possible D gene (6 bases). Trimming pared 0 bases from V and 4 bases from J, leaving 12 bases between. Germline lookup yields CDR1 LGHDT and CDR2 YNNKEL (reference sequence). There are 15 residues in the CDR3. The chain's CDR3 is CASSQDPGERETQYF. CDR3 DNA sequence: TGTGCCAGCAGCCAAGATCCGGGGGAAAGAGAGACCCAGTACTTC.

The rearrangement uses TRBV20-1 and TRBJ2-3, with 7 bases fitting TRBD2. V lost 6 bases to trimming and J lost 3 bases; unmatched junction nucleotides: 0. The CDR3 contains 11 residues. Germline CDR1 is DFQATT and CDR2 is SNEGSKA (reference sequence). CDR3 coding DNA: TGCAGTGCAGCGGGGACAGATACGCAGTATTTT. Its translation: CSAAGTDTQYF.

This chain links TRBV24-1 with TRBJ1-2, with TRBD1 identical over 9 bases. CDR3 length equals 14 residues. From germline, CDR1 is KGHDR and CDR2 SFDVKD. V dropped 8 bases and J dropped 4; count of bases not matched to a gene: 7. The CDR3 region is CATNPGQGLYGYTF. As DNA, the CDR3 is TGTGCCACCAATCCGGGACAGGGACTCTATGGCTACACCTTC.

This clone is a singleton in its sample. V usage is TRBV20-1 and J usage is TRBJ1-2; no firm D call. Germline V gene sequence: CDR1 DFQATT, CDR2 SNEGSKA (reference sequence). V lost 3 bases, J lost 1 base, and 18 bases lay in between. The CDR3 covers 16 residues. Here the CDR3 reads CSASSVTKPINYGYTF. CDR3 DNA sequence: TGCAGTGCTAGTAGCGTCACAAAACCTATTAACTATGGCTACACCTTC.

The J gene is TRBJ2-7, the V gene TRBV10-2, with D perhaps TRBD1 (6 bases). With 5 bases removed from V and 7 bases from J, the gap between germline ends came to 9 bases. This CDR3 comprises 11 residues. Germline CDR1 is WSHSY and CDR2 is SAAADI. CDR3 residues: CASSKGGEQYF. The CDR3 DNA follows: TGCGCCAGCAGTAAAGGGGGTGAGCAGTACTTC.

The rearrangement joins TRBV6-5 to TRBJ1-5, with 7 bases matching TRBD1. CDR1 is MNHEY, CDR2 SVGAGI, per germline. V was clipped by 5 bases and J by 1 base; unmatched bases: 2. The CDR3 runs to 14 residues. The CDR3 sequence: CASSNRGSNQPQHF. The CDR3 DNA reads TGTGCCAGCAGTAACAGGGGAAGCAATCAGCCCCAGCATTTT.